The rows below give T cell receptor beta chains drawn from one sample of a study of CD8 T cells in ankylosing spondylitis. MiXCR, applied by TCRdb to the 5' RACE reads, yields one record per CDR3 protein. Of more than 250,000 distinct CDR3 sequences in the sample, less than 9.5% are singletons; the top ten hold about 14%. The specimen was blood, either unsorted or a sorted T cell fraction (not recorded which). These receptors were taken from a male donor with ankylosing spondylitis. Both conserved end residues are part of each CDR3. Each record gives: clone size, D gene, J gene, V gene, CDR3 protein, CDR3 DNA. The D gene is left open where the match is weak. A row's size may be missing; if present it is once, few, many or a size class.

.	.	TRBJ2-3	TRBV20-1	CSVSYSTDTQYF	TGCAGTGTTTCGTACAGCACAGATACGCAGTATTTT
once	TRBD1	TRBJ2-7	TRBV5-1	CASSNRRPGQGGYEQYF	TGCGCCAGCAGTAACCGACGGCCGGGACAGGGGGGTTACGAGCAGTACTTC
many	TRBD1	TRBJ2-7	TRBV5-1	CASSFETQGAYEQYF	TGCGCCAGCAGCTTTGAGACGCAGGGGGCGTACGAGCAGTACTTC
.	TRBD1	TRBJ1-2	TRBV12-3/TRBV12-4	CASSSDRAYGYTF	TGTGCCAGCAGCTCGGACAGGGCTTATGGCTACACCTTC
.	.	TRBJ2-1	TRBV29-1	CSVEGRGDYNEQFF	TGCAGCGTTGAAGGCCGGGGTGACTACAATGAGCAGTTCTTC
many	.	TRBJ1-1	TRBV7-9	CASQSEGENTEAFF	TGTGCCAGCCAGTCAGAGGGCGAAAATACTGAAGCTTTCTTT
.	.	TRBJ2-7	TRBV9	CASSVQDSEQYF	TGTGCCAGCAGCGTGCAGGACAGCGAGCAGTACTTC
few	.	TRBJ2-5	TRBV7-9	CASSLAMGEETQYF	TGTGCCAGCAGCTTAGCCATGGGCGAAGAGACCCAGTACTTC
few	.	TRBJ1-5	TRBV27	CASSYQGRGDNQPQHF	TGTGCCAGCAGTTATCAGGGAAGGGGCGATAATCAGCCCCAGCATTTT
few	.	TRBJ2-1	TRBV7-2	CASSLSGDGDEQFF	TGTGCCAGCAGCTTATCGGGAGACGGCGATGAGCAGTTCTTC
many	TRBD2	TRBJ2-3	TRBV20-1	CSASFLAGDADTQYF	TGCAGTGCTAGCTTTCTAGCGGGAGATGCAGATACGCAGTATTTT
many	TRBD1	TRBJ2-7	TRBV29-1	CSVGQGMNYEQYF	TGCAGCGTTGGACAGGGGATGAACTACGAGCAGTACTTC
many	.	TRBJ2-3	TRBV24-1	CATSDWVDGSGDTQYF	TGTGCCACCAGTGATTGGGTTGATGGTTCAGGAGATACGCAGTATTTT
many	TRBD2	TRBJ2-5	TRBV5-1	CASSLEPSRLAGGTYF	TGCGCCAGCAGCCTGGAGCCCTCCCGACTAGCGGGGGGTACGTACTTC
few	TRBD1	TRBJ1-3	TRBV7-2	CASGQGWGNTIYF	TGTGCCAGCGGACAGGGGTGGGGAAACACCATATATTTT
many	.	TRBJ1-3	TRBV28	CATSRGQISGNTIYF	TGTGCCACCTCTCGGGGGCAAATCTCTGGAAACACCATATATTTT
many	TRBD1	TRBJ2-7	TRBV10-3	CAISEPFDRAASYEQYF	TGTGCCATCAGTGAGCCTTTCGACAGGGCGGCGTCCTACGAGCAGTACTTC
.	TRBD2	TRBJ2-1	TRBV12-3/TRBV12-4	CASSLAGLAGADNEQFF	TGTGCCAGCAGTTTAGCCGGACTAGCGGGAGCAGACAATGAGCAGTTCTTC
.	.	TRBJ2-2	TRBV5-4	CASSLNKGANTGELFF	TGTGCCAGCAGCTTGAATAAGGGAGCGAACACCGGGGAGCTGTTTTTT
few	.	TRBJ2-2	TRBV20-1	CSASSGDTGELFF	TGCAGTGCTAGTTCCGGGGACACCGGGGAGCTGTTTTTT
few	.	TRBJ2-2	TRBV7-9	CASSPSVNTGELFF	TGTGCCAGCAGCCCCAGCGTGAACACCGGGGAGCTGTTTTTT
.	TRBD1	TRBJ1-3	TRBV5-1	CASSLGDRGRAGNTIYF	TGCGCCAGCAGCTTAGGCGACAGGGGTCGAGCTGGAAACACCATATATTTT
few	.	TRBJ2-2	TRBV11-2	CASSLPAGTNTGELFF	TGTGCCAGCAGCCTCCCCGCAGGAACGAACACCGGGGAGCTGTTTTTT